The present T cell receptor beta chain was sequenced within a study of T cell responses to AZD1222 COVID-19 vaccine. The table came from immunoSEQ multiplex PCR; TCRdb's copy has only in-frame clones and leaves some out. The sample contains approximately 60,000 clones, about 88% of which appear only once. Germline loops: CDR1 SGDLS, CDR2 YYNGEE. V was trimmed by 3 bases and J by 0 bases, leaving 11 bases between them. This CDR3 region has 15 residues. This receptor was taken from an adult who received the AZD1222 COVID-19 vaccine. Material: peripheral blood, obtained 28 days after the second AZD1222 dose. The chain employs TRBV9 and TRBJ2-3, with D possibly being TRBD2 (6 bases). CDR3 loop: CASSGGGTSTDTQYF. CDR3 in DNA: TGTGCCAGCAGCGGGGGAGGCACTAGCACAGATACGCAGTATTTT.